Sequencing of this T cell receptor beta chain was carried out in a study of human T cells and chemical hapten exposure. On the study more broadly: After 6 days, upper back 0.01% DPC patch tests were scored. General study points: TCRs above 1 in 1000 frequency stayed constant with DPC sensitization.

This CDR3 has 13 amino acids. Germline V gene data show CDR1 as SGHVS and CDR2 as FQNEAQ. Trimming stripped 3 bases from V and 0 bases from J, with 5 bases between. The time point is: patch test 2, 6 weeks after DPC sensitization. Documented treatment: therapeutic diphenylcyclopropenone sensitization with weekly scalp DPC. The library tagged individual cDNA molecules with unique molecular identifiers. Per the authors' pipeline: With a range of about 23,224 to 700,000, the median per sample was about 87,000 TCRs. One entry per CDR3 protein results from TCRdb running MiXCR on the RACE reads. The V and J calls were determined by TCRdb, not by the authors. The profile covers more than 110,000 distinct CDR3 sequences, with about an eighth appearing a single time and approximately 1.3% taken by the ten largest. This clonotype was observed a few times. Antigen unknown.

The genes are TRBV7-8 and TRBJ1-1; no firm D call. The sequence was collected from a woman in her fifties or sixties with alopecia areata. Some clones in this sample may be carry-over from other donors' samples. This specimen was whole blood, taken in connection with sensitization to the hapten diphenylcyclopropenone (DPC). The DNA of the CDR3 is TGTGCCAGCAGCTTGTTTATGAACACTGAAGCTTTCTTT. It specifies CASSLFMNTEAFF. The whole variable domain, remainder taken from reference TRBV7-8 and TRBJ1-1, is GAGVSQSPRYKVAKRGQDVALRCDPISGHVSLFWYQQALGQGPEFLTYFQNEAQLDKSGLPSDRFFAERPEGSVSTLKIQRTQQEDSAVYLCASSLFMNTEAFFGQGTRLTVV.